Following are 18 T cell receptor beta chains from one sample sequenced in a study of early T cells in non-severe SARS-CoV-2 infection. MiXCR, run by TCRdb on the 5' RACE reads, gives a single entry per CDR3 protein. The table records about 76,000 distinct CDR3 sequences, 10% to 12% of them present only once. The sample was whole blood. These receptors all stem from an adult who was a healthcare worker with PCR-confirmed SARS-CoV-2 infection or an uninfected control (not recorded which).

The chain couples TRBV19 to TRBJ2-7; D is possibly TRBD1 (6 bases). V was pared by 2 bases and J by 3 bases, with 11 bases between. Germline V gene sequence: CDR1 LNHDA, CDR2 SQIVND (reference sequence). The CDR3 spans 14 residues. The chain's CDR3 is CASSISRGIYEQYF. CDR3 DNA sequence: TGTGCCAGTAGTATAAGTAGGGGGATCTACGAGCAGTACTTC.

This chain joins TRBV10-3 and TRBJ2-1; tentative D call: TRBD1 (5 bases). CDR3 length: 16 amino acids. CDR1 is ENHRY and CDR2 is SYGVKD in the germline V gene. V lost 5 bases and J lost 2, with 16 bases in between. The CDR3 spells CAISPGSDPTYNEQFF. Written as DNA, the CDR3 is TGTGCCATCAGTCCAGGGTCCGACCCAACCTACAATGAGCAGTTCTTC.

With respect to this clonotype: A single base separates this from a much larger clone, so it may be a read error. J is TRBJ2-7 and V is TRBV2; no reliable D call. This CDR3 has 13 residues. The ends were cut back, 7 bases at V and 5 bases at J, with 15 bases in the middle. CDR1 is SNHLY and CDR2 is FYNNEI in the germline V gene. The CDR3 reads CASNIKSVHEQYF. The DNA for the CDR3 is TGTGCCAGCAATATCAAATCTGTCCACGAGCAGTACTTC.

The chain couples TRBV20-1 to TRBJ1-4, with a weak D call TRBD1 (5 bases). Germline assignment: CDR1 DFQATT and CDR2 SNEGSKA (reference sequence). The CDR3 is 13 residues long. Trimming removed 5 bases from V and 3 bases from J, with 10 bases in between. CDR3 bases: TGCAGTGCTCCGACAGATCCTAATGAAAAACTGTTTTTT. Amino acids: CSAPTDPNEKLFF.

The chain uses TRBV10-2 and TRBJ2-7; D call uncertain. Trimming left V 2 bases short and J 5 bases short, with 10 bases between. The CDR3 runs to 13 residues. CDR1 and CDR2 from the germline V gene are WSHSY and SAAADI. As DNA, the CDR3 is TGCGCCAGCAGTGAGAGGACCTGGGACGAGCAGTACTTC. This translates into CASSERTWDEQYF.

Ten or more counts support this clonotype. V usage is TRBV13 and J usage is TRBJ2-5, with D perhaps matching TRBD1 (6 bases). Per the germline V gene, CDR1 is PRHDT and CDR2 is FYEKMQ (reference sequence). Trimming left V 10 bases short and J 5 bases short, with 20 bases between. The CDR3 runs 14 residues. The CDR3 bases are TGTGCCACCGAGGAATTGGCGCAGGGGGAGACCCAGTACTTC. This sequence encodes CATEELAQGETQYF.

Many counts were recorded for this clonotype. This chain joins TRBV6-1 and TRBJ1-5, with D possibly matching TRBD1 (6 bases). CDR1 MNHNS and CDR2 SASEGT come from the germline V gene. The CDR3 length is 17 residues. Trimming shortened V by 6 bases and J by 3 bases, and 21 bases separated the two germline ends. CDR3 region: CASSQDSIFHSNQPQHF. In DNA form, the CDR3 reads TGTGCCAGCAGCCAGGACAGTATTTTTCATTCCAATCAGCCCCAGCATTTT.

J is TRBJ2-3 and V is TRBV5-6; D is undetermined. Germline V gene data show CDR1 as SGHDT and CDR2 as YYEEEE. The ends were cut back, 7 bases at V and 0 bases at J, with 9 bases in the middle. This CDR3 has 13 amino acids. The DNA for the CDR3 is TGTGCCAGCGGCAGCGCTAGCACAGATACGCAGTATTTT. It yields the protein CASGSASTDTQYF.

There are many counts of this clonotype. The chain is built from TRBV6-6 and TRBJ2-7; TRBD1 is a possible D gene (6 bases). The ends were cut back, 7 bases at V and 2 bases at J, with 18 bases in the middle. CDR1 is MNHNY and CDR2 is SVGAGI in the germline V gene (reference sequence). The CDR3 runs 15 residues. The CDR3 bases are TGTGCCAGCAACCGACCGGGACAAGGTACCTACGAGCAGTACTTC. Protein: CASNRPGQGTYEQYF.

The genes are TRBV15 and TRBJ2-2; D gene uncertain. Trimming removed 2 bases from V and 3 bases from J, with 4 bases in between. The CDR3 totals 13 residues. The germline CDR1 and CDR2 sequences are LNHNV and YYDKDF (reference sequence). CDR3 in DNA: TGTGCCACCAGCAGAACATACACCGGGGAGCTGTTTTTT. Its protein is CATSRTYTGELFF.

This clonotype has a handful of counts. The V call is TRBV4-3, the J call TRBJ2-2, with TRBD1 matching 9 bases. From germline, CDR1 is LGHNA and CDR2 YSLEER. V shed 0 bases and J 5 bases; nucleotides not matched to a gene: 4. The CDR3 length is 16 residues. This CDR3 is CASSQETGGGTGELFF. The CDR3 bases are TGCGCCAGCAGCCAAGAGACAGGGGGTGGGACCGGGGAGCTGTTTTTT.

This clonotype appeared a few times. The rearrangement uses TRBV7-2 and TRBJ1-4; possible D gene TRBD1, 6 bases. Germline V gives CDR1 SGHTA, CDR2 FQGNSA. This CDR3 contains 14 residues. Deletions cut 5 bases from V and 4 bases from J, with 11 bases between. The CDR3 sequence: CASSPTGSNEKLFF. CDR3 in DNA: TGTGCCAGCAGCCCTACAGGGAGTAATGAAAAACTGTTTTTT.

This clonotype turned up a few times. The CDR3 sequence: CASSWSGTPQTDTQYF. The CDR3 DNA is TGTGCCAGCAGCTGGTCCGGGACCCCCCAAACAGATACGCAGTATTTT. The chain combines TRBV7-2 with TRBJ2-3; perhaps D is TRBD1 or TRBD2 (5 bases each). V lost 4 bases, J lost 3 bases, and 17 bases lay in between. Per the germline V gene, CDR1 is SGHTA and CDR2 is FQGNSA. This CDR3 is 16 amino acids long.

This chain links TRBV2 with TRBJ2-4; D possibly corresponds to TRBD1 (5 bases). The CDR3 is 13 amino acids. With 0 bases removed from V and 8 bases from J, the gap between germline ends came to 8 bases. Germline V gene data show CDR1 as SNHLY and CDR2 as FYNNEI. The CDR3 sequence is CASSEAGRHIQYF. CDR3 coding DNA: TGTGCCAGCAGTGAAGCGGGGCGGCACATTCAGTACTTC.

This clonotype occurred many times. The rearrangement joins TRBV20-1 to TRBJ2-3, with a tentative D call TRBD1 (6 bases). Germline CDR1 is DFQATT and CDR2 is SNEGSKA (reference sequence). Trimming removed 5 bases at V and 3 bases at J, with 15 bases between. The CDR3 is 14 amino acids. The CDR3 spells CSAWAGDRTDTQYF. The CDR3 DNA follows: TGCAGTGCTTGGGCAGGGGATAGGACAGATACGCAGTATTTT.

Ten or more counts support this clonotype. The chain recombines TRBV3-1 with TRBJ2-7; D call uncertain. The germline V gene encodes CDR1 LGHDT and CDR2 YNNKEL (reference sequence). V was shortened by 0 bases and J by 4 bases, with 4 bases between the two germline ends. CDR3 length equals 12 residues. CDR3 sequence reads: CASSQEVYEQYF. As DNA, the CDR3 is TGTGCCAGCAGCCAAGAGGTGTACGAGCAGTACTTC.

The count of this clonotype is one. V is TRBV9 and J is TRBJ2-7; the D is unclear. Germline values: CDR1 SGDLS, CDR2 YYNGEE. Trimming shortened V by 4 bases and J by 5 bases, and 16 bases separated the two germline ends. CDR3 length: 14 residues. The CDR3, as DNA: TGTGCCAGCAGCCCCTCGCTGGCCTCGGACGAGCAGTACTTC. Its protein product is CASSPSLASDEQYF.

This clonotype has only a few counts. The chain couples TRBV6-1 to TRBJ1-5, with 8 bases aligning to TRBD1. V dropped 7 bases and J dropped 7; count of bases not matched to a gene: 12. Germline values: CDR1 MNHNS, CDR2 SASEGT. CDR3 size: 15 residues. CDR3 amino acids: CASTPGQGGGQPQHF. The CDR3 bases are TGTGCCAGCACACCTGGACAGGGAGGAGGCCAGCCCCAGCATTTT.